Below, 8 T cell receptor beta chains from the same sample are listed, as sequenced in a study of metastatic and nonmetastatic thyroid tumors. TCRdb reassembled clones from the PCR reads with MiXCR. Of tens of thousands of clones in the sample, roughly a fifth were seen once. Each patient came to thyroid surgery without any prior treatment (of any kind). Sequenced input: blood. The receptors stem from a female donor with papillary thyroid cancer or a benign thyroid nodule (not recorded which). Some clones in this sample may be carry-over from other donors' samples.

The chain has TRBV6-1 and TRBJ2-1; D perhaps matches TRBD2 (7 bases). Trimming removed 5 bases at V and 5 bases at J, with 16 bases between. Germline V lookup: CDR1 MNHNS, CDR2 SASEGT. The CDR3 has 15 residues. DNA for the CDR3: TGTGCCAGCAGTAAGGCAAGGGGGACTAACAATGAGCAGTTCTTC. Encoded protein: CASSKARGTNNEQFF.

This clone is medium-sized within its sample. CDR3 sequence: CASSAADPYSDTQYF. CDR3 nucleotides: TGCGCCAGCAGTGCGGCAGACCCTTATTCAGATACGCAGTATTTT. This chain connects TRBV10-1 to TRBJ2-3; D gene unclear. Germline loops: CDR1 WNHNN, CDR2 SYGVQD (reference sequence). Trimming pared 4 bases from V and 4 bases from J, leaving 15 bases between. The CDR3 is 15 residues long.

This clone was detected a few times. The V gene is TRBV10-3, the J gene TRBJ1-5; D might be TRBD1 (5 bases). Trimming stripped 3 bases from V and 4 bases from J, with 13 bases between. The CDR3 loop spans 15 amino acids. CDR1 is ENHRY, CDR2 SYGVKD, per germline. The CDR3 nucleotides read TGTGCCATCAGTGATAGCGACAGTGAGAATCAGCCCCAGCATTTT. Its translation is CAISDSDSENQPQHF.

This clone appeared many times. The V gene is TRBV12-3 or TRBV12-4, the J gene TRBJ1-5; 7 bases are shared with TRBD1. CDR3 length: 13 amino acids. V gave up 5 bases and J gave up 3 bases; unmatched junction bases: 1. Here the CDR3 reads CASSQGVNQPQHF. The CDR3 coding sequence is TGTGCCAGCAGTCAGGGGGTCAATCAGCCCCAGCATTTT.

This clone is medium-sized within its sample. The chain couples TRBV10-3 to TRBJ1-1; D is uncertain. The ends were cut back, 2 bases at V and 6 bases at J, with 13 bases in the middle. This CDR3 spans 14 amino acids. Germline V lookup: CDR1 ENHRY, CDR2 SYGVKD. CDR3 coding DNA: TGTGCCATCAGTGAGAAGGAGGAGGGATCTGAAGCTTTCTTT. Its protein product is CAISEKEEGSEAFF.

The V gene is TRBV19, the J gene TRBJ2-7, with D unresolved. Germline CDR1 is LNHDA and CDR2 is SQIVND (reference sequence). Trimming pared 2 bases from V and 3 bases from J, leaving 14 bases between. This CDR3 has 15 amino acids. This chain's CDR3 is CASSIYTASNYEQYF. The CDR3, as DNA: TGTGCCAGTAGTATATATACAGCTAGTAACTACGAGCAGTACTTC.

This sequence joins TRBV20-1 and TRBJ1-2; 8 positions agree with TRBD1. The CDR3 has 13 residues. The ends lost 0 bases at V and 5 bases at J; junction bases unmatched: 2. Germline values: CDR1 DFQATT, CDR2 SNEGSKA (reference sequence). This CDR3 reads CSARDRGRYGYTF. CDR3 DNA sequence: TGCAGTGCTAGAGACAGGGGGCGTTATGGCTACACCTTC.

The rearrangement links TRBV6-1 to TRBJ2-7, with TRBD1 as a possible D gene (5 bases). This CDR3 has 16 residues. Germline V gene sequence: CDR1 MNHNS, CDR2 SASEGT. Between the trimmed V and J ends, which lost 5 bases and 0 bases, there was a span of 17 bases. CDR3: CASSTRGASSSYEQYF. The CDR3 DNA reads TGTGCCAGCAGTACCCGTGGGGCCTCCAGCTCCTACGAGCAGTACTTC.